This TCR beta chain came from a study of blood T cell repertoires in COVID-19 (dated by TCRdb to about 2020). Notes on the research overall: The collaborator samples originated in the United States, Italy and Spain and spanned the acute and convalescent phases of COVID-19. Subjects who had been exposed to COVID-19, were actively infected with it, or had recovered from it provided the deeply sampled blood TCRbeta repertoires that made up the dataset. A freely available public database, intended as a resource for researchers studying the immune response to SARS-CoV-2, is where the repertoires were released. The prospective study material was composed of cDNA or gDNA derived from T cells, B-cell-depleted T cells, or PBMCs. Where available, HLA class I and class II types were taken from metadata supplied by the sample provider and were not determined by assay-based typing. Sample metadata almost always included a de-identified subject ID, COVID-19 status, age in years and sex. Samples were obtained from the ongoing ImmuneRACE study (first 160 participants) and from 1,200 or so subjects provided by 6 global collaborators.

Overall results and qualifications from the work: The amount of clinical and demographic metadata varied by source and participant and was provided uncurated.

Each collaborating institution followed its own protocols to collect whole blood in K2EDTA tubes. For TCRbeta analysis, collaborators shipped samples in one of three forms: frozen whole blood, isolated PBMCs, or DNA extracted from either of those sample types. The germline V gene specifies MNHEY as CDR1 and SVGAGI as CDR2. V sheds 6 bases and J sheds 4 bases, leaving 10 bases between their ends. Including the terminal cysteine and phenylalanine, the CDR3 comprises 13 residues. Only CDR3 DNA remains: 39 bases, in frame from the first base. Points on this clone: What this receptor recognizes is not known. The input lacks base qualities; no much larger clone sits a single base away.

TCRbeta CDR3 regions were amplified from genomic DNA using the immunoSEQ Assay, a bias-controlled multiplex PCR. In the authors' own workflow: Within the assay, amplification of reference gene primers was used to estimate how many nucleated cells each sample contained. To quantify the absolute abundance of each unique TCRbeta CDR3 rearrangement, sequence reads were collapsed and filtered. Productive Simpson clonality was computed per sample as the square root of Simpson's diversity index over productive rearrangements. Entries here come from immuneACCESS through TCRdb and include only in-frame sequences with V and J called. Some clones fail to appear in such tables; in the studies checked, an unresolved V gene covers under half of the shortfall, and the cause of the remainder is unknown. For V, J and clone size, that table is used; D and trimming come from the DNA. Present in this sample are some 150,000 clones, 70% to 90% of which were seen just once. The ten largest clonotypes hold roughly 4.7% of the sample.

In this chain, TRBV6-5 is recombined with TRBJ1-3; the D gene is unclear. Sequencing input: peripheral blood. The clonotype originates from a woman between 45 and 65 years old with acute or convalescent COVID-19. The CDR3 corresponds to CASSMIGGNTIYF. Here is the DNA: TGTGCCAGCAGCATGATCGGGGGAAACACCATATATTTT.